This TCR beta chain was retrieved from a study of cytomegalovirus exposure and HLA in healthy donors. Findings of the study overall: Usually a TCR sequence was rare, but some public TCRs were found in many donors. The study labeled 170 or so TCR beta chains cytomegalovirus-associated. According to a later analysis, TCR clusters from the first cohort tended to co-occur in the 100 to 150 validation repertoires.

In the case of this clone: The antigen is undetermined.

These donors were members of the roughly 120-subject validation cohort, a group separate from the roughly 700-subject first cohort. V was shortened by 7 bases and J by 4 bases, with 16 bases between the two germline ends. Germline CDR1 reads LNHDA; CDR2 reads SQIVND (reference sequence). CDR3 length equals 14 residues. Libraries were prepared by immunoSEQ multiplex PCR; TCRdb keeps only in-frame clonotypes and omits some of them. The table has more than 90,000 clones, around 88% seen once. The sequenced material came from PBMCs. The source is a man in his late teens or twenties in good health and CMV-seronegative. The chain couples TRBV19 to TRBJ1-1; TRBD1 might be the D (6 bases). The CDR3, as DNA: TGTGCCAGTACCTATAATGCAGGGGTCACTGAAGCTTTCTTT. This gives the protein CASTYNAGVTEAFF.